This T cell receptor (beta chain) was identified during a study of Ad26.COV2.S vaccination and SARS-CoV-2 variants (dated by TCRdb to about 2021). For context, the study as a whole: Vaccine-arm donors came from COV1001, a multicentre, randomized, double-blind, placebo-controlled phase I-IIa trial of Ad26.COV2.S in healthy adults. Ad26.COV2.S was administered intramuscularly at a dose of 5x10^10 or 1x10^11 viral particles, either as one shot or as two shots given 56 days apart. Sequencing of the TCRbeta repertoire served to evaluate the specificity and breadth of SARS-CoV-2-reactive T cell receptors following Ad26.COV2.S vaccination. A total of 32 samples were included in the TCR-sequenced set, comprising about 20 Ad26.COV2.S vaccine recipients, 5 placebo recipients and 8 SARS-CoV-2 convalescent individuals. Participants in the trial were split at random into five groups of five each, receiving low-dose or high-dose Ad26.COV2.S once or twice, or else placebo on both occasions. Throughout the experiments and outcome assessment, investigators stayed blinded to trial group allocation. General conclusions and limits of the study: Higher spike-specific TCR breadth was observed in Ad26.COV2.S recipients than in placebo recipients (P = 0.0014). The study was not powered for comparison of responses between vaccine doses or regimens. After vaccination, substantial breadth of spike-specific CD8+ and CD4+ T cell responses was reported. Comparable non-spike TCR breadth was observed between vaccine and placebo recipients, consistent with only spike being contained in the vaccine. It was noted by the authors that total T cell responses may have been underestimated by the TCR breadth and depth analyses.

The junction shows trimming of 6 bases on V and 0 bases on J, and the gene matches do not reach 8 bases of it. The CDR3 goes from the cysteine to the phenylalanine over 16 residues. Just the 48-base CDR3 DNA is kept, in frame starting at base 1. CDR1 and CDR2 are drawn from the germline V gene (reference sequence): MNHEY, SMNVEV. This clone has just a few counts. The target of this receptor is not known. Nothing much larger sits one base from this clone, and base qualities are not available. The immunoSEQ Assay was the method used to sequence TCRbeta CDR3 regions. After extraction, genomic DNA underwent amplification by bias-controlled multiplex PCR, followed by high-throughput sequencing. The authors' analysis ran thus. To quantify the absolute abundance of every unique TCRbeta CDR3 region, sequences were collapsed and filtered. T cell fraction was estimated by normalizing TCRbeta template counts to usable DNA, which was measured by amplifying reference genes present in all nucleated cells. Repertoire TCRs were annotated as SARS-CoV-2-specific when V gene, CDR3 amino acid sequence and J gene were exactly matched to a known reactive TCR set. MIRA supplied the reference SARS-CoV-2 TCR set, which was filtered for enrichment in COVID-19-positive ImmuneCODE repertoires so that public or cross-reactive TCRs were removed. Based on the MIRA antigens, annotated TCRs were further analysed at the level of specific ORF or position within ORF. Depth was the summed frequency of annotated unique rearrangements, while breadth was defined as annotated unique rearrangements over total unique productive rearrangements. TCR breadth was compared between groups using two-sided Wilcoxon rank-sum tests. Imported from immuneACCESS, the table was reduced by TCRdb to in-frame sequences with V and J called. These copies leave out some clones; in studies compared against another copy, an unresolved V gene accounts for under half, and the cause of the remainder is not known. V and J calls and clone size come straight from that table; D and trimming were deduced from the DNA. The sample table shows a few hundred thousand clones, and approximately 90% are seen once. The leading ten clones occupy about 12% of the sample.

This sample's treatment or condition label indicates: approximately 18 received Ad26.COV2.S at low or high dose, single or two shots; five or six received placebo; per-sample allocation not given. Repertoires of vaccine and placebo recipients were sequenced from samples collected on day 63 after the first injection. Cohort 1b enrolled about two dozen adults aged 18-55 years at a single site in Boston, USA, between 29 July and 7 August 2020. Ad26.COV2.S was a replication-incompetent adenovirus type 26 vector that expressed a prefusion-stabilized SARS-CoV-2 spike protein derived from the original Wuhan strain.

The chain joins TRBV27 to TRBJ1-5; TRBD1 matches 7 bases in the middle. The receptor was derived from a person aged 18 to 59 who received the Ad26.COV2.S COVID-19 vaccine or a placebo. The material was peripheral blood, obtained in a trial of Ad26.COV2.S vaccine versus placebo. The CDR3 here reads CASRQGGLYSNQPQHF. The DNA sequence reads TGTGCCAGCAGGCAGGGGGGGCTCTATAGCAATCAGCCCCAGCATTTT.